Following are 5 T cell receptor beta chains from one sample sequenced in a study of high-grade serous ovarian cancer treatment subgroups. Tumor tissue was taken before any definitive surgery or chemotherapy was given. The protocol was immunoSEQ multiplex PCR, while the TCRdb copy is restricted to in-frame clones and leaves out a portion. Of 2,000 to 2,500 clones detected, just over 70% appear once; the ten largest clones hold roughly an eighth. Sequencing was carried out using tumor tissue. These receptors all stem from a human donor with high-grade serous ovarian cancer.

The chain joins TRBV7-2 to TRBJ1-2, with D hard to call. From germline, CDR1 is SGHTA and CDR2 FQGNSA. The CDR3 has 12 residues. Trimming took 3 bases from V and 3 from J, leaving 5 bases between them. CDR3 region: CASSFVDYGYTF. For the CDR3, the DNA is TGTGCCAGCAGCTTTGTGGACTATGGCTACACCTTC.

The chain employs TRBV10-1 and TRBJ2-1, with D perhaps being TRBD1 or TRBD2 (5 bases each). There are 16 residues in the CDR3. V lost 0 bases to trimming and J lost 0 bases, with 9 bases between them. Germline-derived CDR1 and CDR2 are WNHNN and SYGVQD (reference sequence). The CDR3 here is CASSESGVSSYNEQFF. Here the CDR3 DNA reads TGCGCCAGCAGTGAGTCGGGGGTTAGCTCCTACAATGAGCAGTTCTTC.

V and J are TRBV19 and TRBJ1-4; no reliable D call. The V end was cut by 5 bases, the J end by 0 bases, with 10 bases between. Germline values: CDR1 LNHDA, CDR2 SQIVND (reference sequence). This CDR3 spans 15 amino acids. The CDR3 protein is CASSPRPATNEKLFF. Written as DNA, the CDR3 is TGTGCCAGTAGTCCGAGACCCGCAACTAATGAAAAACTGTTTTTT.

The rearrangement joins TRBV6-5 to TRBJ1-4; D is unclear. The CDR3 covers 14 residues. Per germline, CDR1 MNHEY and CDR2 SVGAGI. Deletions cut 4 bases from V and 0 bases from J, with 6 bases between. This chain's CDR3 is CASSSQSTNEKLFF. CDR3 bases: TGTGCCAGCAGTTCCCAGTCAACTAATGAAAAACTGTTTTTT.

This clone has a single count. The chain couples TRBV6-6 to TRBJ2-3, with 16 bases lining up with TRBD2. The CDR3 sequence is 16 residues long. Germline CDR1 and CDR2: MNHNY and SVGAGI (reference sequence). The junction had 4 bases not matched to a gene; V was cut back by 6 bases and J by 4 bases. CDR3 in DNA: TGTGCCAGCAGGGGGACTAGCGGGAGGGCCGCAGATACGCAGTATTTT. Its protein is CASRGTSGRAADTQYF.